The rows below give T cell receptor beta chains drawn from one sample of a study of blood T cell repertoires in COVID-19. Generated by immunoSEQ multiplex PCR, the TCRdb table keeps only in-frame clones and is missing some. The data hold roughly 670,000 clones, with 70% to 90% observed a single time. The sequenced material came from peripheral blood. Receptor source: a woman aged 18-29 years with acute or convalescent COVID-19. Both conserved end residues are part of each CDR3. The D gene is left open where the match is weak. Size values are once, few and many counts, or a class for expanded clones, and some rows have none.

TGTGCCAGCAGTGGGGCCGTGCGCTATGGCTACACCTTC	CASSGAVRYGYTF	TRBV27	TRBJ1-2	.	.
TGTGCCAGCAGTGAGGGGAGCGGTGCGCACCAGTTCTTC	CASSEGSGAHQFF	TRBV6-1	TRBJ2-1	.	.
TGTGCCAGCAGTACGGCGGGACGCCTGCTTAACTATGGCTACACCTTC	CASSTAGRLLNYGYTF	TRBV25-1	TRBJ1-2	.	.
TGTGCCAGCTCACCACTGGGACAAGATGAAAAACTGTTTTTT	CASSPLGQDEKLFF	TRBV18	TRBJ1-4	.	few
TGTGCCAGCAGCCCACAGGGACAGTTCAACACTGAAGCTTTCTTT	CASSPQGQFNTEAFF	TRBV5-6	TRBJ1-1	TRBD1	.
TGTGCCAGCTCGCCGACAGGGTCGGTTGGCTACACCTTC	CASSPTGSVGYTF	TRBV18	TRBJ1-2	TRBD1	.
TGTGCCAGCAGCTTAGACGCGGAGACCCAGTACTTC	CASSLDAETQYF	TRBV11-2	TRBJ2-5	.	.
TGTGCCTACAACAGGGTGAACACTGAAGCTTTCTTT	CAYNRVNTEAFF	TRBV30	TRBJ1-1	.	.
TGCAGCACAAGACAGGGAAACTACGAGCAGTACTTC	CSTRQGNYEQYF	TRBV29-1	TRBJ2-7	TRBD1	.
TGCGCCAGCAGCCAAGATGACGAGCGGTTAACAGATACGCAGTATTTT	CASSQDDERLTDTQYF	TRBV4-3	TRBJ2-3	.	once
TGTGCCATCAGTGAGTCGAGACGTGGGACTAGTGGAGAGACCCAGTACTTC	CAISESRRGTSGETQYF	TRBV10-3	TRBJ2-5	TRBD2	.
TGTGCCAGCAGCGCCCCGACAGGGGGCACCGGGGAGCTGTTTTTT	CASSAPTGGTGELFF	TRBV7-2	TRBJ2-2	TRBD1	once
TGTGCCAGCAGCTTGGAGGGGCTTAATCAGCCCCAGCATTTT	CASSLEGLNQPQHF	TRBV5-5	TRBJ1-5	.	.
TGTGCCAGCAAGGTGACAGGGGGCAATTGGCCGGGGACAGATACGCAGTATTTT	CASKVTGGNWPGTDTQYF	TRBV2	TRBJ2-3	TRBD1	.
TGTGCCAGCAGCCCACTCAAGCAGGGAGGGGCTGAGCAGTTCTTC	CASSPLKQGGAEQFF	TRBV9	TRBJ2-1	TRBD2	once
TGTGCCAGCAGTGTTAGCGGGTCAGGCACAGATACGCAGTATTTT	CASSVSGSGTDTQYF	TRBV6-4	TRBJ2-3	TRBD2	few
TGTGCCAGCAGCTCAGGACTAGCGGATTACGAGCAGTACTTC	CASSSGLADYEQYF	TRBV5-6	TRBJ2-7	TRBD2	.
TGTGCCAGTAGACAGGACCGCCACACTGAAGCTTTCTTT	CASRQDRHTEAFF	TRBV19	TRBJ1-1	.	.
TGTGCCACCAGTGATTTATTGGGCAGCTACTTC	CATSDLLGSYF	TRBV24-1	TRBJ1-2	.	.
TGCGCCAGCAGCCGATCCGGGACTAGCTCCTACGAGCAGTACTTC	CASSRSGTSSYEQYF	TRBV4-1	TRBJ2-7	TRBD2	.
TGCGCCAGCAGTACCACAGGGGGTAGCTCCTACGAGCAGTACTTC	CASSTTGGSSYEQYF	TRBV5-1	TRBJ2-7	TRBD1	.
TGTGCCAGCAGCTCAGGACAGGGGCAAGGAAACACCATATATTTT	CASSSGQGQGNTIYF	TRBV7-2	TRBJ1-3	TRBD1	.
TGCGCCAGCAGCCAAGAGGGAACGGACAGGGCAAGCTCTGGGGCCAACGTCCTGACTTTC	CASSQEGTDRASSGANVLTF	TRBV4-1	TRBJ2-6	TRBD1	.
TGTGCCAGCAGTTCATGGACAGGGATCTCCTACAATGAGCAGTTCTTC	CASSSWTGISYNEQFF	TRBV6-2/TRBV6-3	TRBJ2-1	TRBD1	.
TGTGCCAGCAGCCAAGAACGTGGCCGGGTGGACGAGCAGTACTTC	CASSQERGRVDEQYF	TRBV4-2	TRBJ2-7	.	.
TGTGCCAGTAGTGCCGAACAGGGGGCGAGTGGCTACACCTTC	CASSAEQGASGYTF	TRBV19	TRBJ1-2	TRBD1	.
TGTGCCAGTATAGACTACTTACAGGGGGGTAATCAGCCCCAGCATTTT	CASIDYLQGGNQPQHF	TRBV19	TRBJ1-5	TRBD1	.
TGTGCCAGTAGTTTCAGGGGGAATGAGCAGTTCTTC	CASSFRGNEQFF	TRBV19	TRBJ2-1	TRBD1	.
TGTGCCAGCAGACTGACAGGGGACACTGAAGCTTTCTTT	CASRLTGDTEAFF	TRBV2	TRBJ1-1	TRBD1	.
TGTGCCTCCCGCCCCCCCTCCTACAAGGGGAATCAGCCCCAGCATTTT	CASRPPSYKGNQPQHF	TRBV10-3	TRBJ1-5	.	.
TGCGCCAGCAGCCGGAAGGGGGGGACTAATGAAAAACTGTTTTTT	CASSRKGGTNEKLFF	TRBV4-1	TRBJ1-4	.	.
TGCGCCAGCAGCCAAGATGGGGGCGGACAGGGCCTCTCTGGAAACACCATATATTTT	CASSQDGGGQGLSGNTIYF	TRBV4-3	TRBJ1-3	TRBD1	.
TGTGCCAGTAGGGACCGAGGGGGCACAAATCAGCCCCAGCATTTT	CASRDRGGTNQPQHF	TRBV19	TRBJ1-5	TRBD1	.
TGCGCCAGCAGCCAAGATCGTAACTGGGGACAGGGGACACCCCTCCACTTT	CASSQDRNWGQGTPLHF	TRBV4-3	TRBJ1-6	TRBD1	.
TGTGCCAGCAGTGATTTGACGGGGGAAGAGACCCAGTACTTC	CASSDLTGEETQYF	TRBV2	TRBJ2-5	.	.
TGTGCCAGCAGCTTGGACAGGGGCGATTACAATGAGCAGTTCTTC	CASSLDRGDYNEQFF	TRBV5-4	TRBJ2-1	TRBD1	.
TGTGCCAGCAGTGGAGGGGGGGCGCAAGGCACAGATACGCAGTATTTT	CASSGGGAQGTDTQYF	TRBV6-4	TRBJ2-3	.	.
TGCGCCAGCAGCCACCCATTAGGGGAGGCGGTCGGATACAATGAGCAGTTCTTC	CASSHPLGEAVGYNEQFF	TRBV4-1	TRBJ2-1	.	.
TGTGCCAGCAGTTTAACAGGGGATCGGCAGCCCCAGCATTTT	CASSLTGDRQPQHF	TRBV28	TRBJ1-5	TRBD1	.
TGTGCCAGCAGGGGAGGGACTAGCGGGGCCTACGAGCAGTACTTC	CASRGGTSGAYEQYF	TRBV28	TRBJ2-7	TRBD2	.
TGTGCCAGCAGCAAAGGAACTAGCGGGGGGAACTACCGCTCCTACGAGCAGTACTTC	CASSKGTSGGNYRSYEQYF	TRBV7-2	TRBJ2-7	TRBD2	once
TGTGCCAGCAGCGTAGGGTCCGGGACTAGCGGGGGCGCAGGTTACAATGAGCAGTTCTTC	CASSVGSGTSGGAGYNEQFF	TRBV9	TRBJ2-1	TRBD2	.
TGTGCCAGCAGTGAAGCTGCGACAGGGATCTACGAGCAGTACTTC	CASSEAATGIYEQYF	TRBV6-1	TRBJ2-7	TRBD1	.
TGTGCCAGCAGCCAAGAACAGGACAGGGGGCCTGACGAGCAGTACTTC	CASSQEQDRGPDEQYF	TRBV3-1/TRBV3-2	TRBJ2-7	TRBD1	.
TGTGCCAGCAGTTTAGGGCGTAGCGGAAAGGGGAGCACAGATACGCAGTATTTT	CASSLGRSGKGSTDTQYF	TRBV28	TRBJ2-3	.	.
TGTGCCAGCTCACCGATTTCCGTGGGCGGGGAGTCCCTCAATGAGTTCTTC	CASSPISVGGESLNEFF	TRBV18	TRBJ2-1	.	.
TGTGCCAGCAGTTACCAGGTAGCGGTCACTGAAGCTTTCTTT	CASSYQVAVTEAFF	TRBV6-5	TRBJ1-1	.	.